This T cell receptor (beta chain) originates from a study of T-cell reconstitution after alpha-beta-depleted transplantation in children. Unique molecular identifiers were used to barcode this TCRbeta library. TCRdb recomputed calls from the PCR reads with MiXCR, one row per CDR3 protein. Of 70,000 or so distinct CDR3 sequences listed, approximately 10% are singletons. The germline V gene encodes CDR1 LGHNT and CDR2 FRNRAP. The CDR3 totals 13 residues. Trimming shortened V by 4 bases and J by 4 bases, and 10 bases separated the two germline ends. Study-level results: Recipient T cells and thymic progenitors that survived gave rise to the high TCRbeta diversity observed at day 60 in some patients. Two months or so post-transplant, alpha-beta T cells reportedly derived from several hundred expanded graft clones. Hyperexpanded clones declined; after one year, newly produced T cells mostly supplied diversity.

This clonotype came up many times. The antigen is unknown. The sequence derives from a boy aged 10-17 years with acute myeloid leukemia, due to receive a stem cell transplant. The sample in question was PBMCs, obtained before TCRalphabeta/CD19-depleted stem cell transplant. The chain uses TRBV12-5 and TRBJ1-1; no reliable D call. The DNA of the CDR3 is TGTGCTAGTGGTTACGGATGGGGCACTGAAGCTTTCTTT. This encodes CASGYGWGTEAFF.